The rows below give T cell receptor beta chains drawn from one sample of a study of cytomegalovirus exposure and HLA in healthy donors. Only in-frame clones appear in the TCRdb table, and some are missing; sequencing was by immunoSEQ multiplex PCR. The table shows about 130,000 clones, with roughly three quarters occurring only once. The sequenced material came from PBMCs. The receptors come from a male donor in good health and CMV-seronegative. Each CDR3 is given with its conserved first and last residue. D genes are given only for firm matches.

V gene	J gene	D gene	CDR3 protein
TRBV5-4	TRBJ2-1	TRBD2	CASSLKERGANEQFF
TRBV7-8	TRBJ2-2	.	CASSLSHGELFF
TRBV4-3	TRBJ1-5	TRBD1	CASSRTTGGGQPQHF
TRBV4-2	TRBJ2-2	TRBD2	CASSQEGLAGGRGSTGELFF
TRBV7-2	TRBJ1-4	TRBD1	CASSPTRGRNEKLFF
TRBV2	TRBJ1-1	.	CASSDQMNTEAFF
TRBV29-1	TRBJ2-1	.	CSVAEVLYNEQFF
TRBV29-1	TRBJ2-7	.	CSVEESYEQYF
TRBV11-2	.	.	CASSLGENYEQYF
TRBV5-4	TRBJ2-1	.	CASSFRRGTLYNRQFF
TRBV19	TRBJ2-1	.	CASTPGLPNEQFF
TRBV30	TRBJ1-1	TRBD1	CAWKGDRDTEAFF